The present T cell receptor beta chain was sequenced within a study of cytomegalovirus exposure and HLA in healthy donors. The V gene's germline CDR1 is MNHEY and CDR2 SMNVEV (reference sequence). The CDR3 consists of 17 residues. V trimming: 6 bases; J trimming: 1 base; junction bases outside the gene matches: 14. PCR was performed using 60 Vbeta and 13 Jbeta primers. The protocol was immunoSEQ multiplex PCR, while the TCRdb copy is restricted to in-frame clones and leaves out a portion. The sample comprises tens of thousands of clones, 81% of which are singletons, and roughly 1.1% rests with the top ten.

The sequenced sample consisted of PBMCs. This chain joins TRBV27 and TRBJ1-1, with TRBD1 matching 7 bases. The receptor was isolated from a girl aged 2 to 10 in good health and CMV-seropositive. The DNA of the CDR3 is TGTGCCAGCAGCTTAACCAGGATACAGGGGCCGAACACTGAAGCTTTCTTT. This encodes CASSLTRIQGPNTEAFF.